Described below is a single TCR beta chain sequence and its context. Its specificity is not known. The ends were cut back, 0 bases at V and 4 bases at J, with 10 bases in the middle. The CDR3 has 15 residues. The germline V gene encodes CDR1 SGHRS and CDR2 YFSETQ. Viral peptide pools were used in the ViraFEST assay to expand antigen-specific CD4+ T cells, and sequencing came afterward. Investigators separated out CD4+ T cells once around 9 days of culture had passed. Testing of the vaccine recipients showed negative nucleocapsid antibodies and no prior SARS-CoV-2 infection. After approximately 2 million PBMC were placed in each well, they were cultured with around 10 IU/ml IL-2 and about 10 ug/ml peptides. On days 3 and 7, fresh IL-2 medium replaced half the medium. This entry comes from a study of vaccination effects on CD4 cells after COVID-19. Study background: The vaccine given was either BNT162b2 or mRNA-1273, in two doses.

Findings of the study overall: Early post-infection timepoints were missing from the study, which also had few convalescent patients.

The assay was immunoSEQ multiplex PCR, and TCRdb's table has in-frame clones only and misses some. The repertoire consists of fewer than 65,000 clones, with over 70% occurring once and the leading ten covering 3.5% to 4.5%. This TCR derives from a human donor who received a COVID-19 vaccine. The chain has TRBV5-1 and TRBJ2-2; no definite D call. Material: CD4+ T cells from PBMCs cultured with HCoV-OC43 spike peptides, obtained before COVID-19 vaccination. Described subset: HCoV-OC43 spike overlapping peptide pool stimulation. The DNA of the CDR3 is TGCGCCAGCAGCTTGGGACACCTACTCACCGGGGAGCTGTTTTTT. Amino acid sequence: CASSLGHLLTGELFF.